The 23 T cell receptor beta chains in this list originate from one sample, sequenced in a study of cytomegalovirus exposure and HLA in healthy donors. Data came from immunoSEQ multiplex PCR; TCRdb stores just in-frame clones and leaves some out. The sample holds 330,000 or so clones; approximately 90% are singletons and the top ten take approximately 0.84%. Sample: PBMCs. The receptors here all came from a woman under 30 in good health and CMV-seronegative.

This chain joins TRBV19 and TRBJ2-2; D unclear. The germline V gene has CDR1 LNHDA and CDR2 SQIVND (reference sequence). V gave up 8 bases and J gave up 6 bases, with 7 bases separating them. This CDR3 contains 11 residues. CDR3 sequence reads: CASYYAGELFF. The DNA of the CDR3 is TGTGCCAGTTACTACGCCGGGGAGCTGTTTTTT.

J is TRBJ2-5 and V is TRBV5-6, with 7 bases matching TRBD1. Germline V gives CDR1 SGHDT, CDR2 YYEEEE. The CDR3 runs to 16 residues. J was trimmed by 6 bases and V by 4 bases; bases with no gene match: 15. CDR3 region: CASSPAGTVGGKTQYF. The CDR3 region has the DNA TGTGCCAGCAGCCCGGCCGGGACAGTTGGTGGGAAGACCCAGTACTTC.

This chain uses TRBV4-3 with TRBJ2-7; 10 positions match TRBD1. The CDR3 is 19 amino acids. V shed 2 bases, J shed 2 bases, and the junction held 15 bases outside the gene matches. Germline lookup yields CDR1 LGHNA and CDR2 YSLEER. CDR3 in DNA: TGCGCCAGCAGCCAACTCCCCGGTCGGACAGGGGGAAGCCCCTACGAGCAGTACTTC. Translation: CASSQLPGRTGGSPYEQYF.

This sequence joins TRBV18 and TRBJ2-7, with no clear D. Trimming pared 2 bases from V and 5 bases from J, leaving 7 bases between. The CDR3 has 12 residues. Germline V gene data show CDR1 as KGHSH and CDR2 as LQKENI. The CDR3 spells CASSPKAHEQYF. CDR3 nucleotide sequence: TGTGCCAGCTCACCAAAAGCCCACGAGCAGTACTTC.

V and J are TRBV4-3 and TRBJ2-3, with 12 bases lining up with TRBD2. Per the germline V gene, CDR1 is LGHNA and CDR2 is YSLEER. V lost 4 bases to trimming and J lost 5 bases; unmatched junction nucleotides: 10. The CDR3 is made up of 17 amino acids. The CDR3 is CASSLGLAGLGVDTQYF. The DNA of the CDR3 is TGCGCCAGCAGCCTCGGACTAGCGGGACTCGGAGTAGATACGCAGTATTTT.

The rearrangement links TRBV2 to TRBJ1-1; TRBD1 might be the D (5 bases). V lost 6 bases and J 1 base, leaving 18 bases between the germline ends. The CDR3 has 16 amino acids. Germline CDR1 SNHLY, CDR2 FYNNEI. The CDR3 here is CASSPTGREGNTEAFF. CDR3 nucleotide sequence: TGTGCCAGCAGCCCCACCGGCAGGGAGGGGAACACTGAAGCTTTCTTT. The full variable domain, completed using reference TRBV2 and TRBJ1-1, is EPEVTQTPSHQVTQMGQEVILRCVPISNHLYFYWYRQILGQKVEFLVSFYNNEISEKSEIFDDQFSVERPDGSNFTLKIRSTKLEDSAMYFCASSPTGREGNTEAFFGQGTRLTVV.

A note on this clone: Just one base apart from a much larger clone, this may be a read error. Other DNA sequences of this sample code for an identical CDR3. The chain has TRBV7-9 and TRBJ2-3; no firm D call. Germline V gene sequence: CDR1 SEHNR, CDR2 FQNEAQ (reference sequence). This CDR3 has 12 amino acids. V was clipped by 5 bases and J by 0 bases, with 3 bases between them. The CDR3 here is CASSPSTDTQYF. The CDR3 DNA reads TGTGCCAGCAGCCCTAGCACAGATACGCAGTATTTT.

The rearrangement uses TRBV6-1 and TRBJ2-7, with 7 bases aligning to TRBD2. V lost 5 bases, J lost 3 bases, and 1 base stayed unmatched. Germline V gives CDR1 MNHNS, CDR2 SASEGT. This CDR3 is built from 12 residues. The chain's CDR3 is CASSIAGYEQYF. The CDR3 DNA sequence: TGTGCCAGCAGTATAGCGGGCTACGAGCAGTACTTC.

V gene TRBV28 combines with J gene TRBJ1-1; D ambiguous. The V end lost 2 bases, the J end lost 1 base, and 8 bases lay between the germline ends. Germline V gene data show CDR1 as MDHEN and CDR2 as SYDVKM. The CDR3 runs 14 residues. The CDR3 coding sequence is TGTGCCAGCAGTTTAAGGCGGCGGAACACTGAAGCTTTCTTT. It encodes CASSLRRRNTEAFF.

This clone showed up just once. The chain combines TRBV12-5 with TRBJ2-5; TRBD2 matches 7 bases. CDR3 length equals 16 residues. CDR1 is LGHNT, CDR2 FRNRAP, per germline. V was pared by 4 bases and J by 4 bases, with 12 bases of the junction left unmatched. This chain's CDR3 is CASGSLGGSGGETQYF. The CDR3, as DNA: TGTGCTAGTGGTTCCCTCGGCGGGAGTGGGGGAGAGACCCAGTACTTC.

The V and J genes are TRBV5-1 and TRBJ2-1; TRBD1 matches 7 bases. The germline gives CDR1 SGHRS, CDR2 YFSETQ. The V segment lost 3 bases and the J segment 10 bases; nucleotides outside the gene matches: 7. The CDR3 contains 13 residues. The CDR3 DNA reads TGCGCCAGCAGCTGGGACAGAAATAACGAGCAGTTCTTC. This gives the protein CASSWDRNNEQFF.

This chain's CDR3 is CASSSQGLVGFLGGKNTGELFF. DNA for the CDR3: TGTGCCAGCAGTTCCCAAGGACTAGTCGGATTTCTCGGGGGGAAGAACACCGGGGAGCTGTTTTTT. This chain joins TRBV27 and TRBJ2-2, with 7 bases lining up with TRBD2. The V gene end was trimmed by 4 bases and the J gene end by 1 base; junction bases not matched to a gene: 24. Germline-derived CDR1 and CDR2 are MNHEY and SMNVEV (reference sequence). The CDR3 length is 22 residues.

This chain uses TRBV4-1 with TRBJ1-1; no clear D gene. Trimming cost V 0 bases and J 0 bases, with 8 bases left between them. Germline V gene sequence: CDR1 MGHRA, CDR2 YSYEKL. The CDR3 runs to 15 residues. CDR3 in amino acids: CASSQESRLNTEAFF. Written as DNA, the CDR3 is TGCGCCAGCAGCCAAGAATCGCGTCTGAACACTGAAGCTTTCTTT.

This clone was seen a single time. The chain uses TRBV19 and TRBJ1-2, with 10 bases aligning to TRBD1. Germline V gives CDR1 LNHDA, CDR2 SQIVND (reference sequence). After removal of 3 bases from V and 6 bases from J, the junction contained 7 bases not matched to a gene. CDR3 length: 15 residues. The CDR3 DNA sequence: TGTGCCAGTAGTATCGGGATAGGGACAGGGGATGGCTACACCTTC. Encoded protein: CASSIGIGTGDGYTF.

The chain has TRBV15 and TRBJ2-7; 8 bases map to TRBD1. The CDR3 runs 15 residues. CDR1 is LNHNV, CDR2 YYDKDF, per germline (reference sequence). J gave up 6 bases and V 0 bases, and 7 bases lay outside the gene matches. The CDR3 spells CATSREAGGPREQYF. DNA for the CDR3: TGTGCCACCAGCAGAGAGGCAGGGGGCCCACGCGAGCAGTACTTC.

This clone was seen a handful of times. The rearrangement links TRBV15 to TRBJ1-5, with 7 bases aligning to TRBD1. The V gene end was trimmed by 0 bases and the J gene end by 3 bases; junction bases not matched to a gene: 2. Germline-derived CDR1 and CDR2 are LNHNV and YYDKDF (reference sequence). The CDR3 is made up of 15 amino acids. The CDR3 is CATSREGQYNQPQHF. The DNA of the CDR3 is TGTGCCACCAGCAGAGAGGGACAGTACAATCAGCCCCAGCATTTT.

The chain has TRBV7-2 and TRBJ2-5; D is unresolved. CDR3 length: 13 amino acids. Germline CDR1 and CDR2: SGHTA and FQGNSA. Trimming cost V 5 bases and J 5 bases, with 12 bases left between them. The CDR3 sequence: CASSTSPEETQYF. DNA for the CDR3: TGTGCCAGCAGCACCTCCCCTGAGGAGACCCAGTACTTC.

This clone occurred a few times. This chain connects TRBV27 to TRBJ2-2; TRBD1 matches at 7 bases. The J segment lost 4 bases and the V segment lost 0 bases, leaving 2 bases of the junction unmatched. The germline V gene has CDR1 MNHEY and CDR2 SMNVEV (reference sequence). The CDR3 has 15 residues. The DNA of the CDR3 is TGTGCCAGCAGTTTATCGGGACAGCCCACCGGGGAGCTGTTTTTT. Residues: CASSLSGQPTGELFF.

The chain is built from TRBV5-6 and TRBJ1-2; 7 bases are a match to TRBD1. The CDR3 is 15 residues long. Trimming at V came to 2 bases and at J to 7 bases, leaving 11 bases not matched to a gene. Germline lookup yields CDR1 SGHDT and CDR2 YYEEEE. CDR3 sequence reads: CASSLSGQGDFGYTF. The CDR3 nucleotides read TGTGCCAGCAGCTTAAGCGGGCAGGGGGACTTTGGCTACACCTTC. The entire variable domain, with the rest obtained from reference TRBV5-6 and TRBJ1-2, is as follows: DAGVTQSPTHLIKTRGQQVTLRCSPKSGHDTVSWYQQALGQGPQFIFQYYEEEERQRGNFPDRFSGHQFPNYSSELNVNALLLGDSALYLCASSLSGQGDFGYTFGSGTRLTVV.

The chain links TRBV4-2 to TRBJ1-4; 11 bases align to TRBD1. Germline CDR1 is LGHNA and CDR2 is YNFKEQ. The J segment lost 0 bases and the V segment lost 0 bases, leaving 3 bases of the junction unmatched. The CDR3 is made up of 18 amino acids. CDR3 nucleotides: TGTGCCAGCAGCCAAGAGGGGACAGGGGGAGCAACTAATGAAAAACTGTTTTTT. Translating it yields CASSQEGTGGATNEKLFF.

The gene calls are TRBV5-4 and TRBJ1-2; a weak D match, TRBD1 (5 bases). Germline CDR1 is SGHNT and CDR2 is YYREEE (reference sequence). The CDR3 spans 13 residues. V was cut by 5 bases and J by 8 bases, with 16 bases left in between. CDR3 DNA sequence: TGTGCCAGCAGTCACGCAGGCGGGGACGGCTACACCTTC. Protein: CASSHAGGDGYTF.

This clone was picked up one time. V gene TRBV6-5 combines with J gene TRBJ2-3; 8 nucleotides agree with TRBD2. V lost 8 bases, J lost 0 bases, and 7 bases stayed unmatched. From germline, CDR1 is MNHEY and CDR2 SVGAGI. This CDR3 is 15 amino acids long. The CDR3 DNA reads TGTGCCAGCCGGACTGCGGGAGGCAGCACAGATACGCAGTATTTT. Amino acids: CASRTAGGSTDTQYF.

There are a few counts of this clone. The chain recombines TRBV27 with TRBJ2-7; D might be TRBD1 (6 bases). This CDR3 spans 12 amino acids. CDR1 MNHEY and CDR2 SMNVEV come from the germline V gene (reference sequence). Trimming pared 6 bases from V and 5 bases from J, leaving 11 bases between. The CDR3 DNA sequence: TGTGCCAGCAGCGGGTACAGGGACGAGCAGTACTTC. It is translated as CASSGYRDEQYF.